This T cell receptor beta chain was documented in a study of spatial heterogeneity in lung cancer (dated by TCRdb to between 2018 and 2021). A note on the overall study: Beta-chain transcripts were consistently detected in greater numbers than alpha-chain transcripts, which likely reflects a higher abundance of beta-chain transcripts. In non-small cell lung cancer, the study quantitatively compared TCR alpha and beta repertoires across several tumor regions, matched nontumor lung, and blood. Nonsynonymous mutation counts, determined by whole-exome sequencing of tumor tissue, were related to features of the TCR repertoire. Both alpha and beta chains were TCR-sequenced in hundreds of tumor regions, approximately 68 matched nontumor lung samples and roughly 50 PBMC samples obtained at surgery. In the raw uncorrected reads, each unique combination of TCR and UMI appeared more than ten times on average.

The sample holds many counts of this clonotype. It lacks a known antigen. Per-base qualities were not stored, and no clone one base away is much larger. The library was produced with 5' RACE. Sequencing was carried out with a NextSeq 500. In the TCR library protocol, a unique molecular identifier was attached to each TCR cDNA molecule so that PCR and sequencing errors could be corrected. Per the authors' processing: Decombinator tools were used for TCR identification, UMI-based error correction and CDR3 extraction. Expanded TCRs were defined as those above a frequency of 2 per 1,000, corresponding to the top 1% of the tumor frequency distribution. Renyi diversity was calculated using the R vegan package after each repertoire was subsampled 100 times to 5,000 TCRs. To build CDR3 similarity networks, amino acid triplet string-kernel similarity was used, and CDR3s were connected when their pairwise similarity was above 0.82. In TCRdb, the public reads were trimmed at Q25 with fastp and aligned with MiXCR, with productive beta chains retained. Every CDR3 protein is listed once, alongside the most common genes and DNA of its rows. These V and J calls originate from TCRdb's pipeline instead of the authors' own analysis. For this sample the table gives some 47,000 distinct CDR3 sequences, of which roughly 6.5% were detected only once. Approximately 2.6% of the sample rests with the top ten.

Overall study results and their limits: Additional single-cell paired TCR alpha and beta sequencing was considered necessary to confirm, at a functional level, the hypothesis that regional TCRs recognize regional mutations. Ubiquitous expanded tumor TCRs showed up in blood more often at tumor resection than at routine follow-up.

The time point label here, explained by the study, means: sample taken at primary tumor resection. TCR sequencing used whole RNA extracted from tumor and nontumor lung tissue, or from cryopreserved PBMC samples, without cell sorting. Donors were over 60 patients with early-stage, untreated non-small cell lung cancer from the lung TRACERx cohort. Only patients for whom sufficient RNA was available from at least two tumor regions were selected for TCR sequencing. CDR1 and CDR2 are drawn from the germline V gene (reference sequence): DFQATT, SNEGSKA. From its cysteine to its phenylalanine, the CDR3 spans 13 amino acids. Only CDR3 DNA remains: 39 bases, in frame from the first base. V trim: 5 bases; J trim: 14 bases; unmatched bases: 14.

This sequence was found in a female donor with early-stage non-small cell lung cancer. The chain joins TRBV20-1 to TRBJ2-4; TRBD2 aligns with 8 central bases. The sequences come from PBMCs, collected at surgery. CDR3 protein: CSASTGTSRGKYF. The sequenced DNA: TGCAGTGCTTCCACCGGGACTAGTAGGGGGAAGTACTTC.